The 14 T cell receptor beta chains below were found in one sample sequenced in a study of blood T cell repertoires in COVID-19. The method was immunoSEQ multiplex PCR; TCRdb's version includes in-frame clones alone and lacks a portion of them. The sample holds 200,000 to 250,000 clones; roughly 86% are singletons and the top ten take roughly 12%. Material for sequencing was peripheral blood. Receptor source: a man older than 75 with acute or convalescent COVID-19.

The J gene is TRBJ1-6, the V gene TRBV5-6; D is unclear. The CDR3 is made up of 14 amino acids. Germline V gives CDR1 SGHDT, CDR2 YYEEEE. Trimming took 0 bases from V and 5 from J, leaving 6 bases between them. The CDR3 here is CASSLEANNSPLHF. The CDR3, as DNA: TGTGCCAGCAGCTTGGAAGCAAATAATTCACCCCTCCACTTT.

This sequence joins TRBV10-1 and TRBJ2-3; 7 bases align to TRBD1. J gave up 7 bases and V 3 bases, and 7 bases lay outside the gene matches. Germline V gene data show CDR1 as WNHNN and CDR2 as SYGVQD (reference sequence). The CDR3 consists of 14 residues. DNA for the CDR3: TGCGCCAGCAGTGAAGGGACAGTGGCCAATACGCAGTATTTT. Amino acid sequence: CASSEGTVANTQYF.

The chain uses TRBV11-2 and TRBJ1-1; D is perhaps TRBD1 (6 bases). This CDR3 is built from 16 residues. CDR1 and CDR2 (germline): SGHAT, FQNNGV. V gave up 5 bases and J gave up 3 bases, with 19 bases separating them. The CDR3 sequence: CASSPPGTGRDTEAFF. In nucleotides, the CDR3 is TGTGCCAGCAGCCCCCCTGGAACAGGGCGGGACACTGAAGCTTTCTTT.

The chain has TRBV21-1 and TRBJ2-7; TRBD2, the table's D call, lacks a check against the DNA. TRBV21-1 is annotated as a pseudogene. The CDR3 has 14 residues. The CDR3 protein is CASSTGTYSYEQYF. DNA of the CDR3: TGTGCCAGCAGCACCGGGACTTACTCCTACGAGCAGTACTTC.

The chain has TRBV2 and TRBJ2-5; D ambiguous. The CDR3 covers 13 residues. V was trimmed by 4 bases and J by 4 bases, leaving 10 bases between them. CDR1 and CDR2 from the germline V gene are SNHLY and FYNNEI. The chain's CDR3 is CASSAGGLETQYF. In DNA, the CDR3 is TGTGCCAGCAGTGCCGGCGGCCTAGAGACCCAGTACTTC.

The V and J genes are TRBV2 and TRBJ2-1; TRBD1 matches 8 bases. V lost 6 bases, J lost 4 bases, and 5 bases stayed unmatched. This CDR3 is built from 14 residues. From germline, CDR1 is SNHLY and CDR2 FYNNEI. This CDR3 reads CASRRDRNYNEQFF. CDR3 in DNA: TGTGCCAGCAGGCGGGACAGGAATTACAATGAGCAGTTCTTC.

This clone was seen a handful of times. The rearrangement links TRBV9 to TRBJ2-2; the D gene is possibly TRBD1 (6 bases). V shed 3 bases and J shed 5 bases, with 14 bases lying between them. The V gene's germline CDR1 is SGDLS and CDR2 YYNGEE. The CDR3 contains 15 residues. CDR3 in amino acids: CASSDRQAGTGELFF. CDR3 bases: TGTGCCAGCAGCGACCGACAGGCGGGTACCGGGGAGCTGTTTTTT.

V gene TRBV24-1 combines with J gene TRBJ2-7; 13 nucleotides line up with TRBD2. V trimming: 1 base; J trimming: 3 bases; junction bases outside the gene matches: 5. The CDR3 covers 17 residues. CDR1 is KGHDR, CDR2 SFDVKD, per germline. As DNA, the CDR3 is TGTGCCACCAGTGATTTACTAGCGGGAGGGCCTGTCTACGAGCAGTACTTC. Translated, it gives CATSDLLAGGPVYEQYF.

The genes are TRBV5-1 and TRBJ2-1, with 8 nucleotides matching TRBD1. The ends lost 7 bases at V and 0 bases at J; junction bases unmatched: 6. Germline assignment: CDR1 SGHRS and CDR2 YFSETQ. CDR3 length: 15 amino acids. The CDR3 is CASYPGTGSYNEQFF. CDR3 in DNA: TGCGCCAGCTACCCGGGGACAGGCTCCTACAATGAGCAGTTCTTC.

The CDR3: CASSLGLVIMDTQYF. The DNA of the CDR3 is TGTGCCAGCAGCTTGGGACTAGTTATTATGGATACGCAGTATTTT. This rearrangement joins TRBV7-2 to TRBJ2-3, with TRBD2 identical over 8 bases. The CDR3 runs to 15 residues. The germline V gene has CDR1 SGHTA and CDR2 FQGNSA. The V and J ends lost 3 bases and 6 bases, in that order; junction bases with no gene match: 8.

J is TRBJ1-5 and V is TRBV2, with D hard to call. Germline V gene data show CDR1 as SNHLY and CDR2 as FYNNEI. V gave up 2 bases and J gave up 0 bases, with 14 bases separating them. The CDR3 covers 17 residues. The CDR3 loop is CASSEIWAAHSNQPQHF. In nucleotides, the CDR3 is TGTGCCAGCAGTGAAATTTGGGCAGCCCATAGCAATCAGCCCCAGCATTTT.

This chain links TRBV9 with TRBJ2-5; 7 bases are a match to TRBD2. CDR1 is SGDLS, CDR2 YYNGEE, per germline. V trimming: 3 bases; J trimming: 2 bases; junction bases outside the gene matches: 7. The CDR3 has 15 amino acids. CDR3 region: CASSEPAAGQETQYF. The CDR3 region has the DNA TGTGCCAGCAGCGAGCCCGCAGCGGGGCAAGAGACCCAGTACTTC.

For this clone: Distinct nucleotide sequences in the sample also encode this CDR3. This chain uses TRBV10-3 with TRBJ2-3, with 8 bases matching TRBD1. Looked up from germline, CDR1 is ENHRY and CDR2 is SYGVKD. The J segment lost 1 base and the V segment lost 6 bases, leaving 0 bases of the junction unmatched. The CDR3 runs 13 residues. The CDR3 DNA follows: TGTGCCATCAGGACAGGGGGCACAGATACGCAGTATTTT. Amino acid sequence: CAIRTGGTDTQYF.

The CDR3 bases are TGTGCCAGCAGGCGAAACCTCGAGACCCAGTACTTC. This encodes CASRRNLETQYF. This chain connects TRBV28 to TRBJ2-5; D gene unclear. The CDR3 extends over 12 amino acids. Trimming stripped 6 bases from V and 5 bases from J, with 10 bases between. Germline CDR1 and CDR2: MDHEN and SYDVKM.